This T cell receptor beta chain derives from a study of graft-versus-host responses after intestinal transplantation. Whole-study context: Every one of the recipients received anti-thymocyte globulin induction and afterwards took tacrolimus and steroids for 3 to 4 years. General study results and limits: Detection of GvH clones occurred in recipient marrow, and some had their first appearance in ileum or blood.

Per germline, CDR1 LNHDA and CDR2 SQIVND (reference sequence). The CDR3 consists of 15 residues. V lost 3 bases to trimming and J lost 5 bases, with 15 bases between them. Repertoires were generated with immunoSEQ multiplex PCR, while TCRdb's copy carries only in-frame clones and drops some. The repertoire holds about 59,000 clones, with around 93% as singletons. As for this clone: Its cognate antigen is unknown.

The gene calls are TRBV19 and TRBJ2-3; tentative D call: TRBD1 (5 bases). This specimen was unstimulated CD4+ T cells sorted from spleen or lymph node cells, taken before transplant. The sequence was obtained from a human donor who was the organ donor for an intestinal transplant. CDR3 region: CASSIGAGLGDTQYF. The CDR3 DNA follows: TGTGCCAGTAGTATTGGGGCTGGCCTCGGAGATACGCAGTATTTT.